The 19 T cell receptor beta chains listed next were all sequenced from one sample in a study of T cell changes during pregnancy in multiple sclerosis. Only in-frame clones appear in the TCRdb table, and some are missing; sequencing was by immunoSEQ multiplex PCR. The data contain roughly 52,000 clones, 94% of them singletons. Material: CD8+ T cells from peripheral blood mononuclear cells, obtained before pregnancy. All receptors derive from a female donor with multiple sclerosis, enrolled in a pregnancy study.

The chain couples TRBV5-4 to TRBJ2-1; unclear D gene. Trimming cost V 2 bases and J 5 bases, with 5 bases left between them. The CDR3 has 12 residues. Germline V gene lookup returns CDR1 SGHNT and CDR2 YYREEE (reference sequence). CDR3 amino acids: CASSFINNEQFF. The DNA of the CDR3 is TGTGCCAGCAGCTTTATTAACAATGAGCAGTTCTTC.

A note on this clone: Other DNA sequences in the sample encode the same CDR3. The gene calls are TRBV19 and TRBJ2-7, with TRBD2 matching 7 bases. Unmatched junction bases numbered 5, after V lost 3 bases and J lost 3 bases. Germline CDR1 LNHDA, CDR2 SQIVND (reference sequence). The CDR3 consists of 14 residues. DNA of the CDR3: TGTGCCAGTAGTATGGGGCTAGCGGTCTACGAGCAGTACTTC. It encodes CASSMGLAVYEQYF.

This clone was picked up one time. The gene calls are TRBV7-8 and TRBJ2-4; 7 positions match TRBD2. J gave up 1 base and V 5 bases, and 14 bases lay outside the gene matches. This CDR3 is 18 amino acids long. Germline-derived CDR1 and CDR2 are SGHVS and FQNEAQ. This chain's CDR3 is CASSPRGGDYLAKNIQYF. The CDR3 region has the DNA TGTGCCAGCAGCCCCCGGGGAGGGGACTACCTTGCCAAAAACATTCAGTACTTC.

The genes are TRBV7-6 and TRBJ2-1; TRBD2 aligns across 10 bases. Germline CDR1 is SGHVS and CDR2 is FNYEAQ. J was trimmed by 5 bases and V by 7 bases; bases with no gene match: 11. This CDR3 contains 16 residues. The CDR3 nucleotides are TGTGCCAGCACCCTTCTTTGGAGCGGGAGGGACAATGAGCAGTTCTTC. Translating gives CASTLLWSGRDNEQFF.

The chain links TRBV14 to TRBJ2-4, with 12 bases aligning to TRBD2. Trimming took 4 bases from V and 2 from J; bases not matched to a gene: 3. The germline V gene has CDR1 SGHDN and CDR2 FVKESK. The CDR3 sequence is 16 residues long. CDR3 protein: CASSRTSGITKNIQYF. DNA for the CDR3: TGTGCCAGCAGCCGGACTAGCGGGATCACCAAAAACATTCAGTACTTC.

The chain employs TRBV18 and TRBJ1-2; maybe TRBD1 (5 bases). The CDR3 loop spans 14 amino acids. The V end was cut by 3 bases, the J end by 4 bases, with 12 bases between. Germline assignment: CDR1 KGHSH and CDR2 LQKENI. Here the CDR3 reads CASSPETVVYGYTF. As DNA, the CDR3 is TGTGCCAGCTCACCGGAGACAGTAGTCTATGGCTACACCTTC. The full variable domain, in which reference TRBV18 and TRBJ1-2 provide the parts outside the CDR3, is NAGVMQNPRHLVRRRGQEARLRCSPMKGHSHVYWYRQLPEEGLKFMVYLQKENIIDESGMPKERFSAEFPKEGPSILRIQQVVRGDSAAYFCASSPETVVYGYTFGSGTRLTVV.

V and J are TRBV21-1 and TRBJ2-6; TRBD2, the table's D call, was not compared with the DNA. TRBV21-1 is classified as a pseudogene. The CDR3 has 19 residues. The chain's CDR3 is CASSKDRGGGLSGANVLTF. CDR3 nucleotide sequence: TGTGCCAGCAGCAAAGATAGAGGCGGAGGATTGTCTGGGGCCAACGTCCTGACTTTC.

J is TRBJ2-2 and V is TRBV15; 9 bases align to TRBD1. Germline values: CDR1 LNHNV, CDR2 YYDKDF (reference sequence). J lost 7 bases, V lost 5 bases, and 11 bases had no gene match. CDR3 length: 16 amino acids. In DNA, the CDR3 is TGTGCCACCAGCCTCGACAGGGGGTCGGTTCACGGGGAGCTGTTTTTT. This gives the protein CATSLDRGSVHGELFF.

The chain combines TRBV2 with TRBJ2-1; 7 bases are a match to TRBD2. After removal of 5 bases from V and 5 bases from J, the junction contained 15 bases not matched to a gene. Germline CDR1 SNHLY, CDR2 FYNNEI. This CDR3 spans 17 amino acids. CDR3 region: CASSPRQRGPRDNEQFF. The CDR3 nucleotides read TGTGCCAGCAGTCCTCGTCAGCGGGGTCCGCGTGACAATGAGCAGTTCTTC.

This chain joins TRBV28 and TRBJ1-4; no clear D gene. This CDR3 has 14 residues. Trimming pared 2 bases from V and 5 bases from J, leaving 9 bases between. Germline loops: CDR1 MDHEN, CDR2 SYDVKM. CDR3 bases: TGTGCCAGCAGTTTAAGAGGAGGGAATGAAAAACTGTTTTTT. Amino acids: CASSLRGGNEKLFF.

This clone has just one count. The chain joins TRBV27 to TRBJ2-3; the match to TRBD2 covers 7 bases. The CDR3 has 17 amino acids. CDR1 and CDR2 from the germline V gene are MNHEY and SMNVEV (reference sequence). The trim removed 2 bases at V and 2 bases at J, leaving 10 bases unmatched. The CDR3 region has the DNA TGTGCCAGCAGTTTAAGAGTGGGGGGGAGGAACACAGATACGCAGTATTTT. Translation: CASSLRVGGRNTDTQYF.

The chain couples TRBV2 to TRBJ1-2; 8 nucleotides line up with TRBD1. J lost 7 bases, V lost 7 bases, and 5 bases had no gene match. The CDR3 consists of 12 residues. The germline V gene encodes CDR1 SNHLY and CDR2 FYNNEI. CDR3 residues: CASINQGAGYTF. The CDR3 bases are TGTGCCAGCATTAACCAGGGGGCTGGCTACACCTTC.

This CDR3 is CASSPPGTAVGGSDSDEQFF. CDR3 nucleotides: TGTGCCAGCTCACCACCAGGAACAGCGGTGGGGGGAAGCGATAGTGATGAGCAGTTCTTC. The chain combines TRBV18 with TRBJ2-1, with D tentatively TRBD2 (6 bases). Between the trimmed V and J ends, which lost 0 bases and 8 bases, there was a span of 29 bases. This CDR3 is 20 amino acids long. Germline-derived CDR1 and CDR2 are KGHSH and LQKENI.

CDR3: CASSGRMGAEQFF. CDR3 bases: TGTGCCAGCAGTGGAAGGATGGGAGCTGAGCAGTTCTTC. The rearrangement uses TRBV27 and TRBJ2-1, with D perhaps matching TRBD2 (5 bases). V lost 5 bases, J lost 9 bases, and 14 bases lay in between. This CDR3 has 13 amino acids. Germline V lookup: CDR1 MNHEY, CDR2 SMNVEV (reference sequence).

The V and J genes are TRBV27 and TRBJ1-3; D not certain. The V end was cut by 2 bases, the J end by 2 bases, with 7 bases between. The CDR3 covers 14 residues. The germline V gene encodes CDR1 MNHEY and CDR2 SMNVEV (reference sequence). The CDR3 loop is CASSLLGPGNTIYF. The DNA of the CDR3 is TGTGCCAGCAGTTTACTGGGCCCTGGAAACACCATATATTTT.

V gene TRBV6-6 combines with J gene TRBJ1-1, with no clear D. Trimming shortened V by 10 bases and J by 0 bases, and 12 bases separated the two germline ends. CDR3 size: 13 residues. Germline V gives CDR1 MNHNY, CDR2 SVGAGI (reference sequence). DNA for the CDR3: TGTGCCACCCGGACTGAGATGAACACTGAAGCTTTCTTT. It is translated as CATRTEMNTEAFF.

With regard to this clone: Within the sample, other DNA sequences also encode this same CDR3. The genes are TRBV28 and TRBJ2-7, with TRBD2 as a possible D gene (6 bases). The V and J ends lost 3 bases and 6 bases respectively, with 6 bases between them. CDR1 is MDHEN and CDR2 is SYDVKM in the germline V gene. The CDR3 totals 11 residues. Written as DNA, the CDR3 is TGTGCCAGCAGTTTGGGGGGCGAGCAGTACTTC. Its translation: CASSLGGEQYF.

The chain employs TRBV15 and TRBJ2-3; 8 bases agree with TRBD2. This CDR3 is 16 amino acids long. In germline, CDR1 is LNHNV, CDR2 YYDKDF (reference sequence). The V and J ends lost 5 bases and 7 bases, in that order; junction bases with no gene match: 14. The CDR3 DNA reads TGTGCCACCAGCTTTCCTATGGCGGGAGGCGGAAATACGCAGTATTTT. Translated: CATSFPMAGGGNTQYF.

The chain is built from TRBV19 and TRBJ2-7, with TRBD2 matching over 8 bases. There are 17 residues in the CDR3. Trimming at V came to 0 bases and at J to 3 bases, leaving 10 bases not matched to a gene. Germline V gives CDR1 LNHDA, CDR2 SQIVND (reference sequence). The CDR3 DNA reads TGTGCCAGTAGTATAGAACCGACTAGCGAAGGATACTACGAGCAGTACTTC. Its translation: CASSIEPTSEGYYEQYF.